This T cell receptor beta chain was retrieved from a study of T cell changes during pregnancy in multiple sclerosis. Profiled with immunoSEQ multiplex PCR; TCRdb holds only in-frame clones, not every one. The sample consists of tens of thousands of clones, 80% to 90% of them appearing once. V trimming: 8 bases; J trimming: 2 bases; junction bases outside the gene matches: 14. Germline loops: CDR1 WSHSY, CDR2 SAAADI. The CDR3 covers 17 residues. The chain employs TRBV10-2 and TRBJ2-1; 8 bases are a match to TRBD1. The starting material was CD4+ T cells from peripheral blood mononuclear cells, obtained in the first trimester of pregnancy. This clonotype originated in a female donor with multiple sclerosis, enrolled in a pregnancy study. The CDR3 sequence is CASGGQGGPPPYNEQFF. CDR3 nucleotide sequence: TGCGCCAGCGGAGGACAGGGCGGGCCACCCCCCTACAATGAGCAGTTCTTC.